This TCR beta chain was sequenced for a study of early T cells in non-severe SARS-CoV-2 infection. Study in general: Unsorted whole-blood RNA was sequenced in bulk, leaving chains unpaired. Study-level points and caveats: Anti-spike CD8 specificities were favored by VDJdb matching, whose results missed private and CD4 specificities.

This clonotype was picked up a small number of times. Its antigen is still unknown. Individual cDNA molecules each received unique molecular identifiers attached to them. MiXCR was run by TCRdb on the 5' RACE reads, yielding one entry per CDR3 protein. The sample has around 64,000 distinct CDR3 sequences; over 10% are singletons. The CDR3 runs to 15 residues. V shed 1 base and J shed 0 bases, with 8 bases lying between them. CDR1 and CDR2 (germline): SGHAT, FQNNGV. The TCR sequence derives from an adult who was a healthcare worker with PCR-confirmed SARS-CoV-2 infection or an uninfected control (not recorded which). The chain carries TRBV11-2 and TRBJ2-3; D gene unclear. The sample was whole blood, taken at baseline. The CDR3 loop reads CASSLAGRSTDTQYF. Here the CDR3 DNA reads TGTGCCAGCAGCTTAGCGGGCAGAAGCACAGATACGCAGTATTTT.